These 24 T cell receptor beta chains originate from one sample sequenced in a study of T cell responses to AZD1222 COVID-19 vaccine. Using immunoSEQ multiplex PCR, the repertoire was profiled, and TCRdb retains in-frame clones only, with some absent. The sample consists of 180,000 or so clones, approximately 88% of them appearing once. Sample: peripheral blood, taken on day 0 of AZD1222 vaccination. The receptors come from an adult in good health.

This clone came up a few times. This CDR3 reads CAWAGTGRNQPQHF. The DNA of the CDR3 is TGTGCCTGGGCGGGGACAGGCCGCAATCAGCCCCAGCATTTT. The chain is built from TRBV30 and TRBJ1-5; 8 bases align to TRBD1. Unmatched junction bases numbered 5, after V lost 5 bases and J lost 2 bases. Germline V CDR1 and CDR2: GTSNPN, SVGIG (reference sequence). The CDR3 consists of 14 residues.

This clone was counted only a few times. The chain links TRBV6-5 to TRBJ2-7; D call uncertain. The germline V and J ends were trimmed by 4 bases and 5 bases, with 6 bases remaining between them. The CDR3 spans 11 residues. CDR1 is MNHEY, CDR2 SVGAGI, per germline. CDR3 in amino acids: CASSFANEQYF. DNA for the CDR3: TGTGCCAGCAGTTTCGCGAACGAGCAGTACTTC.

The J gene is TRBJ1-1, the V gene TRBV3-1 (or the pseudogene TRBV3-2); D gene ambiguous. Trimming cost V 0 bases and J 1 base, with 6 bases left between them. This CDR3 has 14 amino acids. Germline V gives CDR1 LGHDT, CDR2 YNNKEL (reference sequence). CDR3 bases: TGTGCCAGCAGCCAAGATTTCGGGAACACTGAAGCTTTCTTT. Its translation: CASSQDFGNTEAFF.

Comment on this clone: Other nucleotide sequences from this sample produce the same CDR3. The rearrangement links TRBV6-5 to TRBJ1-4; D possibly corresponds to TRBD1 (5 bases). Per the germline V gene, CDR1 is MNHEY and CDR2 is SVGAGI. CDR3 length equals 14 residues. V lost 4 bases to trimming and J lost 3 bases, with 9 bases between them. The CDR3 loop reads CASSSQGSNEKLFF. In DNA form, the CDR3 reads TGTGCCAGCAGTTCCCAGGGTTCTAATGAAAAACTGTTTTTT.

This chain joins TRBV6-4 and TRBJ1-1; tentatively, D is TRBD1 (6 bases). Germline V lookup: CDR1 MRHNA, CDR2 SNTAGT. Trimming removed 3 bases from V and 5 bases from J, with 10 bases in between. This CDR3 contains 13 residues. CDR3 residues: CASSELGGTEAFF. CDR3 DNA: TGTGCCAGCAGTGAATTAGGGGGAACTGAAGCTTTCTTT.

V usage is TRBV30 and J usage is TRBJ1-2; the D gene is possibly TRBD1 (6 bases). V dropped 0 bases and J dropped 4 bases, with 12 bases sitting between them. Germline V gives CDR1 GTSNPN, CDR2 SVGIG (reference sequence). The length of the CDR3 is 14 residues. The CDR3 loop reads CAWSVAQGIYGYTF. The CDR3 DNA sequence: TGTGCCTGGAGTGTAGCGCAGGGGATCTATGGCTACACCTTC.

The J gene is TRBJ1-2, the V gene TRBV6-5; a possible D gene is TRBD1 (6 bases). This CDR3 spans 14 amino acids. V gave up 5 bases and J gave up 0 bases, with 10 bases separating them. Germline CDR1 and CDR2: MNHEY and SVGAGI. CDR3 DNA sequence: TGTGCCAGCAGTCCAGGGGCGGCTAACTATGGCTACACCTTC. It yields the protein CASSPGAANYGYTF.

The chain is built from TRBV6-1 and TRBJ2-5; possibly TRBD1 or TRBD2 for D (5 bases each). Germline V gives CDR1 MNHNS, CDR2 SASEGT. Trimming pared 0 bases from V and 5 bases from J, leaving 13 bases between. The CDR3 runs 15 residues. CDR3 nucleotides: TGTGCCAGCAGTGAAGCGGAGTTGGGGGTGGAGACCCAGTACTTC. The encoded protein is CASSEAELGVETQYF.

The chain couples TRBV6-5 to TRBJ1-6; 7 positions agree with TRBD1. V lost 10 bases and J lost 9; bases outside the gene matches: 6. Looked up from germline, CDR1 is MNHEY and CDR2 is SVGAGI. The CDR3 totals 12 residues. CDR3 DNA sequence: TGTGCCACCCGACAGGGAAGTTCACCCCTCCACTTT. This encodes CATRQGSSPLHF.

This chain's CDR3 is CAITPGRSYEQYF. DNA for the CDR3: TGTGCCATAACTCCCGGGAGGTCCTACGAGCAGTACTTC. J is TRBJ2-7 and V is TRBV27; TRBD2 agrees at 7 bases. This CDR3 spans 13 amino acids. Losses at the gene ends were 10 bases for V and 1 base for J; bases not matched to a gene: 7. Germline assignment: CDR1 MNHEY and CDR2 SMNVEV (reference sequence).

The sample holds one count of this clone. The CDR3 sequence is CASSAETINSYNEQFF. The CDR3 DNA follows: TGTGCCAGCAGTGCGGAGACTATAAACTCCTACAATGAGCAGTTCTTC. The chain employs TRBV2 and TRBJ2-1; weak D call: TRBD2 (5 bases). The germline V gene has CDR1 SNHLY and CDR2 FYNNEI. This CDR3 region has 16 residues. The V end lost 4 bases, the J end lost 0 bases, and 13 bases lay between the germline ends.

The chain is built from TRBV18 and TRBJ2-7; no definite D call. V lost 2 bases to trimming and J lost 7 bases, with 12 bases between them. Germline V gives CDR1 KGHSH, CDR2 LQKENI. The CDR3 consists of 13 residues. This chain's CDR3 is CASSPGGIIEQYV. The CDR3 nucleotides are TGTGCCAGCTCACCAGGTGGGATCATTGAGCAGTACGTC.

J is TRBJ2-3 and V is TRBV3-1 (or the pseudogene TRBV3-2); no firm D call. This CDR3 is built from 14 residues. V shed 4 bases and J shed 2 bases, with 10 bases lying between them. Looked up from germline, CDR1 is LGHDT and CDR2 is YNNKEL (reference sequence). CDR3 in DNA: TGTGCCAGCAGCCCAGACTTCTTCACAGATACGCAGTATTTT. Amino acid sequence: CASSPDFFTDTQYF.

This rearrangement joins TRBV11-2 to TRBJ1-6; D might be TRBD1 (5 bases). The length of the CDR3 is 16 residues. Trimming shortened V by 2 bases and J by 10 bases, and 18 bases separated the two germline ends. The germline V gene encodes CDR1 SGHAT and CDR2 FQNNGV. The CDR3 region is CASSLSPGPGQSPLHF. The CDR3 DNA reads TGTGCCAGCAGCTTAAGCCCGGGACCTGGTCAGTCACCCCTCCACTTT. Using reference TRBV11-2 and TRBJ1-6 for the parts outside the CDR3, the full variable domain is EAGVAQSPRYKIIEKRQSVAFWCNPISGHATLYWYQQILGQGPKLLIQFQNNGVVDDSQLPKDRFSAERLKGVDSTLKIQPAKLEDSAVYLCASSLSPGPGQSPLHFGNGTRLTVT.

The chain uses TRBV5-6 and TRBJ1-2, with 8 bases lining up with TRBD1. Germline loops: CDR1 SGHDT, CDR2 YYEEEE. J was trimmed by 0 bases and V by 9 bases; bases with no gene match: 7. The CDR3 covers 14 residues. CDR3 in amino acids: CATRRQGTNYGYTF. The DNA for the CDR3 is TGTGCCACCAGGAGACAGGGGACTAACTATGGCTACACCTTC.

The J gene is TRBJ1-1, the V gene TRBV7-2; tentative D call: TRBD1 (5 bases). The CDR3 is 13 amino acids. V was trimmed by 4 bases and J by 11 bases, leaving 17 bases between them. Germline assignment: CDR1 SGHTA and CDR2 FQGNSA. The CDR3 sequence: CASSSIAGIGAFF. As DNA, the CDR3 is TGTGCCAGCAGCTCTATCGCAGGGATAGGCGCTTTCTTT.

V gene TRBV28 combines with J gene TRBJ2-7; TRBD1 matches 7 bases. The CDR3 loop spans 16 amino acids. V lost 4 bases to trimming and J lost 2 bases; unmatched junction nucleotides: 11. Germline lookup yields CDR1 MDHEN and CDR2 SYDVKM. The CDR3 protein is CASSSPGTAITYEQYF. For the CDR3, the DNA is TGTGCCAGCAGTTCTCCCGGGACAGCCATAACCTACGAGCAGTACTTC.

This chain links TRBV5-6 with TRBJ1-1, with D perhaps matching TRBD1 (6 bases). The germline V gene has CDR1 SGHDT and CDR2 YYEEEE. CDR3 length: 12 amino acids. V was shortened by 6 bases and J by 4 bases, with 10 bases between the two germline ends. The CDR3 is CASNGGATEAFF. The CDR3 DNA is TGTGCCAGCAACGGGGGGGCCACTGAAGCTTTCTTT.

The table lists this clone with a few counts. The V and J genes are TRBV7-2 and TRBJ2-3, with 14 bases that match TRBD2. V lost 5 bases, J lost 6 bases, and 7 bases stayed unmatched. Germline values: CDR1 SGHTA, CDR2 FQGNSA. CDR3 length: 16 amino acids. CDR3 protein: CASSPPGLAGADTQYF. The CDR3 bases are TGTGCCAGCAGCCCCCCGGGACTAGCGGGAGCTGATACGCAGTATTTT.

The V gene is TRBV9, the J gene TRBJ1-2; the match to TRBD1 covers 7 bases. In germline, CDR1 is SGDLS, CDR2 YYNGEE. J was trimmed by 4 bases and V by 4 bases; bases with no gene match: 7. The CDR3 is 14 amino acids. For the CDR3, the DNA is TGTGCCAGCAGCCGCGGCGGACAGGTCTATGGCTACACCTTC. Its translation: CASSRGGQVYGYTF.

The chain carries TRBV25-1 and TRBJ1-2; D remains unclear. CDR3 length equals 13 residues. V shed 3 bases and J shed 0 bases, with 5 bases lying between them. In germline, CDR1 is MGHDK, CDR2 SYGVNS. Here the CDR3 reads CASSDGSNYGYTF. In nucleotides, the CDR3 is TGTGCCAGCAGTGATGGCTCTAACTATGGCTACACCTTC.

The CDR3: CASRGQSNQPQHF. In DNA form, the CDR3 reads TGTGCCAGTAGGGGACAAAGCAATCAGCCCCAGCATTTT. This rearrangement joins TRBV19 to TRBJ1-5; possibly TRBD1 for D (6 bases). V gave up 6 bases and J gave up 1 base, with 7 bases separating them. The germline V gene has CDR1 LNHDA and CDR2 SQIVND (reference sequence). The CDR3 consists of 13 residues.

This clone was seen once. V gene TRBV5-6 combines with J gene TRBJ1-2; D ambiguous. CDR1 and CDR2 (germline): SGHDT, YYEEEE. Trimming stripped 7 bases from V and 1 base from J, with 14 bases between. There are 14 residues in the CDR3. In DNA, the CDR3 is TGTGCCAGCTTCATCCTACAAAGTAACTATGGCTACACCTTC. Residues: CASFILQSNYGYTF.

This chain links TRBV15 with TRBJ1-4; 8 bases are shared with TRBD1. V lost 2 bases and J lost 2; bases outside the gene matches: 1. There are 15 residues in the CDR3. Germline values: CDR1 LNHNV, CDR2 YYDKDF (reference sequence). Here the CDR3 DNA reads TGTGCCACCAGCAGACGACAGGGGACTAATGAAAAACTGTTTTTT. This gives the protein CATSRRQGTNEKLFF.